The 28 T cell receptor beta chains given below trace back to one sample, sequenced in a study of metastatic and nonmetastatic thyroid tumors. Thyroid surgery was performed in patients who had received no treatment beforehand. TCRdb re-analyzed the PCR reads using MiXCR. The table includes about 9,900 clones, roughly 11% detected once. The specimen was tumor tissue. These receptors were taken from a female donor with papillary thyroid cancer or a benign thyroid nodule (not recorded which). Some clones in this sample may be carry-over from other donors' samples.

This clone was detected many times. The chain combines TRBV4-1 with TRBJ1-3; D might be TRBD1 (5 bases). V was clipped by 4 bases and J by 8 bases, with 15 bases between them. Germline V gene data show CDR1 as MGHRA and CDR2 as YSYEKL. CDR3 length equals 14 residues. The CDR3 DNA is TGCGCCAGCAGCCCGTCACGAGGGGTACACACCATATATTTT. Amino acid sequence: CASSPSRGVHTIYF.

The chain has TRBV20-1 and TRBJ2-3; 8 bases align to TRBD2. The CDR3 is 16 residues long. V trimming: 4 bases; J trimming: 1 base; junction bases outside the gene matches: 10. Germline values: CDR1 DFQATT, CDR2 SNEGSKA (reference sequence). CDR3 loop: CSAMPALAVGTDTQYF. CDR3 nucleotide sequence: TGCAGTGCTATGCCGGCACTAGCGGTAGGCACAGATACGCAGTATTTT.

CDR3 in DNA: TGTGCCAGCAGTGAAGAGGGCTATGGCTACACCTTC. Translated, it gives CASSEEGYGYTF. V gene TRBV6-1 combines with J gene TRBJ1-2, with no clear D. V dropped 1 base and J dropped 4 bases, with 4 bases sitting between them. This CDR3 spans 12 amino acids. CDR1 and CDR2 (germline): MNHNS, SASEGT.

This clone was found many times. The chain links TRBV5-1 to TRBJ2-3, with no clear D. Germline CDR1 and CDR2: SGHRS and YFSETQ. The CDR3 extends over 14 amino acids. V gave up 2 bases and J gave up 1 base, with 8 bases separating them. The CDR3 nucleotides read TGCGCCAGCAGCTTCGGACGGCGCACAGATACGCAGTATTTT. Translation: CASSFGRRTDTQYF.

This clone has a handful of counts. The chain combines TRBV28 with TRBJ1-6; D is possibly TRBD1 (6 bases). Trimming pared 6 bases from V and 5 bases from J, leaving 20 bases between. This CDR3 has 17 amino acids. Per germline, CDR1 MDHEN and CDR2 SYDVKM. The CDR3 DNA is TGTGCCAGCAGGACTTCCACGGGGGCGCGGGATAATTCACCCCTCCACTTT. Translated: CASRTSTGARDNSPLHF. The full variable domain, its missing parts supplied by reference TRBV28 and TRBJ1-6, is DVKVTQSSRYLVKRTGEKVFLECVQDMDHENMFWYRQDPGLGLRLIYFSYDVKMKEKGDIPEGYSVSREKKERFSLILESASTNQTSMYLCASRTSTGARDNSPLHFGNGTRLTVT.

In this sample, this clone turned up many times. The chain links TRBV14 to TRBJ2-7; 9 bases align to TRBD2. CDR1 is SGHDN, CDR2 FVKESK, per germline. J gave up 1 base and V 3 bases, and 10 bases lay outside the gene matches. CDR3 length: 17 residues. CDR3 nucleotides: TGTGCCAGCAGCCACACGAGACAGCGGGGGGTATCCTACGAGCAGTACTTC. It is translated as CASSHTRQRGVSYEQYF.

Many counts were recorded for this clone. The chain uses TRBV7-3 and TRBJ2-6; D remains unclear. Germline CDR1 SGHTA, CDR2 FQGTGA. The CDR3 is 16 residues long. V shed 3 bases and J shed 2 bases, with 11 bases lying between them. DNA of the CDR3: TGTGCCAGCAGCTTTACTGCTGGTGCTGGGGCCAACGTCCTGACTTTC. Translating gives CASSFTAGAGANVLTF.

This clone was counted once. In the same sample, other DNA sequences code for this CDR3. This rearrangement joins TRBV5-1 to TRBJ2-5, with TRBD1 matching 8 bases. Losses at the gene ends were 4 bases for V and 11 bases for J; bases not matched to a gene: 13. The CDR3 sequence is 14 residues long. The germline V gene has CDR1 SGHRS and CDR2 YFSETQ. Here the CDR3 reads CASSPTGTGPRQYF. CDR3 bases: TGCGCCAGCAGCCCTACCGGGACAGGTCCTCGACAGTACTTC.

This clone occurred many times. This rearrangement joins TRBV4-1 to TRBJ2-1; D is unclear. The CDR3 has 13 residues. With 4 bases removed from V and 4 bases from J, the gap between germline ends came to 8 bases. Germline assignment: CDR1 MGHRA and CDR2 YSYEKL. CDR3: CASSRGRYNEQFF. The CDR3 coding sequence is TGCGCCAGCAGCCGGGGAAGATACAATGAGCAGTTCTTC.

This clone is labeled medium-sized. The chain couples TRBV28 to TRBJ1-3, with 7 bases aligning to TRBD1. Germline CDR1 and CDR2: MDHEN and SYDVKM. V shed 7 bases and J 2 bases; nucleotides not matched to a gene: 5. CDR3 length: 14 residues. CDR3 sequence reads: CASTDQGAGNTIYF. The DNA for the CDR3 is TGTGCCAGCACCGACCAGGGGGCTGGAAACACCATATATTTT.

By sample share, this clone is medium-sized. The genes are TRBV19 and TRBJ2-7; TRBD1 or TRBD2 may be the D gene (5 bases each). Germline lookup yields CDR1 LNHDA and CDR2 SQIVND (reference sequence). The CDR3 is 15 amino acids. The ends were cut back, 3 bases at V and 5 bases at J, with 17 bases in the middle. As DNA, the CDR3 is TGTGCCAGTAGTATCTCTCGGGCAGGGAGCCACGAGCAGTACTTC. This codes for CASSISRAGSHEQYF.

This clone appeared many times. The chain recombines TRBV20-1 with TRBJ1-5, with 10 bases identical to TRBD1. CDR1 DFQATT and CDR2 SNEGSKA come from the germline V gene (reference sequence). The junction had 8 bases not matched to a gene; V was cut back by 4 bases and J by 5 bases. The CDR3 consists of 15 residues. The CDR3 DNA reads as TGCAGTGCTACTAAGGGACAGGGGCTAGATCAGCCCCAGCATTTT. Translation: CSATKGQGLDQPQHF.

V gene TRBV27 combines with J gene TRBJ2-7; D possibly matches TRBD1 or TRBD2 (5 bases each). Germline loops: CDR1 MNHEY, CDR2 SMNVEV (reference sequence). The CDR3 runs to 13 residues. The ends were cut back, 5 bases at V and 1 base at J, with 9 bases in the middle. DNA for the CDR3: TGTGCCAGCAGTAGGGACGATTCCTACGAGCAGTACTTC. Its protein is CASSRDDSYEQYF.

The chain employs TRBV6-1 and TRBJ1-3; 7 nucleotides match TRBD1. Per the germline V gene, CDR1 is MNHNS and CDR2 is SASEGT. With V trimmed by 5 bases and J by 4 bases, 2 bases remained unmatched. The CDR3 spans 13 residues. The CDR3 DNA reads as TGTGCCAGCAGTACAGGGGACGGAAACACCATATATTTT. This codes for CASSTGDGNTIYF.

The J gene is TRBJ2-1, the V gene TRBV20-1, with D unclear. V was pared by 5 bases and J by 9 bases, with 14 bases between. This CDR3 comprises 12 residues. Germline V gives CDR1 DFQATT, CDR2 SNEGSKA (reference sequence). CDR3 sequence: CSAGQPVGEQFF. The CDR3 DNA is TGCAGTGCTGGGCAACCGGTGGGTGAGCAGTTCTTC.

This clone was observed at least ten times. The V and J genes are TRBV3-1 and TRBJ1-2; D call uncertain. The V end lost 4 bases, the J end lost 1 base, and 10 bases lay between the germline ends. CDR3 length equals 14 residues. CDR1 LGHDT and CDR2 YNNKEL come from the germline V gene (reference sequence). In DNA, the CDR3 is TGTGCCAGCAGCCTAAGGCCAAATAACTATGGCTACACCTTC. Its translation is CASSLRPNNYGYTF.

With regard to this clone: At one end the junction does not follow the germline gene, possibly because of a read error. This chain uses TRBV4-1 with TRBJ2-6, with 8 bases that match TRBD1. From germline, CDR1 is MGHRA and CDR2 YSYEKL. The CDR3 length is 18 residues. The CDR3: CVSSSGTGAFSGANVLTF. The CDR3 bases are TGCGTCAGCAGCTCCGGGACAGGTGCTTTCTCTGGGGCCAACGTCCTGACTTTC.

This clone was recorded at least ten times. This sequence joins TRBV5-8 and TRBJ1-2; the D gene is possibly TRBD1 (5 bases). CDR3 size: 14 residues. Trimming removed 4 bases at V and 7 bases at J, with 17 bases between. Germline V gene data show CDR1 as SGHTS and CDR2 as YDEGEE. The chain's CDR3 is CASSATAGGVGYTF. CDR3 nucleotides: TGTGCCAGCAGCGCGACAGCGGGTGGAGTTGGCTACACCTTC.

This clone has a count of ten or more. The V gene is TRBV29-1, the J gene TRBJ2-1; 8 nucleotides align to TRBD1. Looked up from germline, CDR1 is SQVTM and CDR2 is ANQGSEA. This CDR3 region has 16 residues. Trimming cost V 4 bases and J 0 bases; bases outside gene matches: 8. The CDR3, as DNA: TGCAGCGTTGGATCCTCGGGACAGGTCTCCTACAATGAGCAGTTCTTC. Translation: CSVGSSGQVSYNEQFF.

By share, this clone counts as medium-sized (0.01 to 0.1%). One end of the junction does not line up with germline, which may come from a read error. This chain links TRBV6-4 with TRBJ2-5; no clear D. This CDR3 spans 13 amino acids. The germline V gene has CDR1 MRHNA and CDR2 SNTAGT. Here the CDR3 DNA reads TGTGCCAGCACTGACACCCCCAAAGAGACCCAGTACTTC. Encoded protein: CASTDTPKETQYF.

CDR3 sequence (DNA): TGTGCCAGCAGAGGGGGGGGCTACACCGGGGAGCTGTTTTTT. Translation gives CASRGGGYTGELFF. The rearrangement joins TRBV6-1 to TRBJ2-2; D is perhaps TRBD2 (7 bases). Deletions cut 6 bases from V and 3 bases from J, with 11 bases between. This CDR3 has 14 residues. The germline gives CDR1 MNHNS, CDR2 SASEGT.

At least ten counts were recorded for this clone. For the CDR3, the DNA is TGCAGTGCTAGCCCTCTTTATAGCGGGACTGGGGCCAACGTCCTGACTTTC. Its translation: CSASPLYSGTGANVLTF. The V and J genes are TRBV20-1 and TRBJ2-6, with 8 bases fitting TRBD2. Germline CDR1 DFQATT, CDR2 SNEGSKA (reference sequence). The CDR3 spans 17 residues. V trimming: 3 bases; J trimming: 2 bases; junction bases outside the gene matches: 9.

By sample fraction, this clone is medium-sized. The chain employs TRBV6-1 and TRBJ2-4; D remains ambiguous. Between the trimmed V and J ends, which lost 4 bases and 0 bases, there was a span of 7 bases. Germline V lookup: CDR1 MNHNS, CDR2 SASEGT. The CDR3 consists of 14 residues. CDR3: CASSVGQAKNIQYF. Written as DNA, the CDR3 is TGTGCCAGCAGTGTCGGCCAAGCCAAAAACATTCAGTACTTC.

This clone qualifies as medium-sized. V gene TRBV27 combines with J gene TRBJ1-3; no firm D call. CDR1 and CDR2 (germline): MNHEY, SMNVEV (reference sequence). The CDR3 has 12 residues. The V end lost 6 bases, the J end lost 0 bases, and 3 bases lay between the germline ends. The chain's CDR3 is CASRGSGNTIYF. CDR3 DNA: TGTGCCAGCAGAGGCTCTGGAAACACCATATATTTT.

This clone was detected ten times or more. This chain links TRBV29-1 with TRBJ1-2, with a weak D call TRBD1 (5 bases). This CDR3 is 12 amino acids long. The V gene lost 7 bases and the J gene lost 4 bases, with 13 bases spanning the gap. Germline V lookup: CDR1 SQVTM, CDR2 ANQGSEA. CDR3 DNA: TGCAGCGCAGAGACAGATTCCTATGGCTACACCTTC. It specifies CSAETDSYGYTF.

This clone is categorized as medium-sized. This chain uses TRBV27 with TRBJ1-5; TRBD1 matches at 8 bases. The CDR3 has 15 amino acids. V lost 5 bases, J lost 1 base, and 4 bases stayed unmatched. CDR1 is MNHEY, CDR2 SMNVEV, per germline (reference sequence). This chain's CDR3 is CASSPRTGSNQPQHF. For the CDR3, the DNA is TGTGCCAGCAGTCCCCGGACAGGGAGCAATCAGCCCCAGCATTTT.

The chain combines TRBV20-1 with TRBJ2-3; 9 bases are a match to TRBD2. The CDR3 runs 13 residues. Looked up from germline, CDR1 is DFQATT and CDR2 is SNEGSKA (reference sequence). After removal of 6 bases from V and 3 bases from J, the junction contained 4 bases not matched to a gene. The CDR3 coding sequence is TGCAGTGCCACAACTAGCGGGACAGATACGCAGTATTTT. Its translation: CSATTSGTDTQYF.

About this clone itself: This CDR3 is missing its conserved last phenylalanine or tryptophan, likely due to a read error. The V call is TRBV30, the J call TRBJ1-6, with D hard to call. The CDR3 contains 13 residues. The V gene lost 4 bases and the J gene lost 11 bases, with 15 bases spanning the gap. CDR1 and CDR2 (germline): GTSNPN, SVGIG (reference sequence). DNA for the CDR3: TGTGCCTGGACGGTCTACAGCGATCCACCCCTCCACTCT. This encodes CAWTVYSDPPLHS.